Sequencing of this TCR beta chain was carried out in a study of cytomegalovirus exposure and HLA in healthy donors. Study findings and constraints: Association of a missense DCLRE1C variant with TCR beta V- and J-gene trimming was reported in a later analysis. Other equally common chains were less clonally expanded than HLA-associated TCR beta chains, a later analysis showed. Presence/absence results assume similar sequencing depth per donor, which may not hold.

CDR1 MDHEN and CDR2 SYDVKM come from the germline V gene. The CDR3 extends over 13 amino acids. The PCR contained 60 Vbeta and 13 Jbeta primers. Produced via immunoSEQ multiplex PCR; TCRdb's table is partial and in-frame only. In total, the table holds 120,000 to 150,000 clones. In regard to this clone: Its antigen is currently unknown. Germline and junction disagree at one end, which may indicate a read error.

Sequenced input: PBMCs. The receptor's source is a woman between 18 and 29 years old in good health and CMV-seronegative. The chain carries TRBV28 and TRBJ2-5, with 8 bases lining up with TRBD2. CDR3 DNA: TGTGCCAGCCGTACTAGCGGCCAAGAGGCCCAGTACTTC. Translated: CASRTSGQEAQYF.